The clone carrying this T cell receptor (beta chain) was seen more than once but under ten times. The target antigen is unknown. This entry belongs to a study of early T cells in non-severe SARS-CoV-2 infection. Across the study: Sequencing targeted bulk RNA from unsorted whole blood, leaving chains unpaired. Study-level results: The matching step, a VDJdb search, favored anti-spike CD8 responses and missed private and CD4 specificities.

Each CDR3 protein gets one entry after TCRdb re-called the 5' RACE reads with MiXCR. The repertoire holds fewer than 85,000 distinct CDR3 sequences, with around 13% as singletons. This CDR3 region has 12 residues. V lost 6 bases and J 0 bases, leaving 5 bases between the germline ends. The clonotype comes from an adult who was a healthcare worker with PCR-confirmed SARS-CoV-2 infection or an uninfected control (not recorded which). Source material: whole blood. The gene calls are TRBV12-3 or TRBV12-4 and TRBJ2-5; D gene uncertain. The CDR3 sequence is CASRQYQETQYF. The DNA of the CDR3 is TGTGCCAGCAGACAGTACCAAGAGACCCAGTACTTC.